This TCR beta chain was found in a study of T-cell reconstitution after alpha-beta-depleted transplantation in children. This clonotype was seen only a few times. Its target is not known. General study points: Expanded clones from the graft, numbering several hundred, reportedly supplied alpha-beta T cells about two months after transplant.

Using unique molecular identifiers, the investigators prepared the TCRbeta library. MiXCR, run by TCRdb on the PCR reads, gives a single entry per CDR3 protein. In the table there are around 190,000 distinct CDR3 sequences, approximately 6.9% of which are singletons. The CDR3 runs 17 residues. Trimming at V came to 1 base and at J to 2 bases, leaving 9 bases not matched to a gene. CDR1 is LNHDA, CDR2 SQIVND, per germline (reference sequence). This rearrangement joins TRBV19 to TRBJ1-1; TRBD1 aligns across 8 bases. The material was PBMCs, obtained before TCRalphabeta/CD19-depleted stem cell transplant. This sequence was found in a boy aged 2 to 10 with acute lymphoblastic leukemia, due to receive a stem cell transplant. The CDR3 DNA reads as TGTGCCAGTAGTATAGTCAACAGGGGGAGGGGAAACACTGAAGCTTTCTTT. It yields the protein CASSIVNRGRGNTEAFF.